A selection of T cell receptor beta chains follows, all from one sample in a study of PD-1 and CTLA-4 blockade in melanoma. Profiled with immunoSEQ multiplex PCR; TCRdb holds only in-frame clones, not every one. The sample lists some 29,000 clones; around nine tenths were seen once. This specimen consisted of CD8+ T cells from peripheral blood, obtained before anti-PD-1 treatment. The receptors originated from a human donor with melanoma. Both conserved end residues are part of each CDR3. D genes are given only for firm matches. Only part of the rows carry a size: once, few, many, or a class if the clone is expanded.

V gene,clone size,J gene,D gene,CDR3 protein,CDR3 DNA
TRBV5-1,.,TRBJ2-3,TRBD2,CASSPHGLAGGFSSTDTQYF,TGCGCCAGCAGCCCTCATGGGTTAGCGGGGGGTTTCTCTAGCACAGATACGCAGTATTTT
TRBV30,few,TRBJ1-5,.,CAWSGRAGNQPQHF,TGTGCCTGGAGTGGCAGGGCAGGGAATCAGCCCCAGCATTTT
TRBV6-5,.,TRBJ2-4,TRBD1,CASSYSGQGLGNIQYF,TGTGCCAGCAGTTACTCGGGACAGGGGTTGGGAAACATTCAGTACTTC
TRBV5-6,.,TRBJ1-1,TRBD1,CASSPPGQGNTEAFF,TGTGCCAGCAGCCCCCCGGGACAGGGGAACACTGAAGCTTTCTTT
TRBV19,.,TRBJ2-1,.,CASSWDFRGGNEQFF,TGTGCCAGTAGTTGGGACTTTCGTGGGGGCAATGAGCAGTTCTTC
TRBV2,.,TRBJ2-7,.,CASTPNPLGEQYF,TGTGCCAGCACTCCGAACCCCCTCGGCGAGCAGTACTTC
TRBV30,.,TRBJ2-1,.,CAWSEGGADEQFF,TGTGCCTGGAGTGAGGGGGGGGCGGATGAGCAGTTCTTC
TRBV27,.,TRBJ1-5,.,CASSGARYQPQHF,TGTGCCAGTTCCGGGGCCAGGTATCAGCCCCAGCATTTT
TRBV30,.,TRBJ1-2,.,CAWSSAGVGYGYTF,TGTGCCTGGAGTAGCGCAGGGGTAGGCTATGGCTACACCTTC
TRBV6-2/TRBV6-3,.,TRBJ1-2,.,CASSYAGLNGYTF,TGTGCCAGCAGTTACGCCGGCCTGAATGGCTACACCTTC
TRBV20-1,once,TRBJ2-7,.,CSASATETWNFYEQYF,TGCAGTGCTAGTGCGACCGAGACCTGGAACTTTTACGAGCAGTACTTC
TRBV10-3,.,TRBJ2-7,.,CAISEFRGSYEQYF,TGTGCCATCAGTGAGTTCCGGGGCTCCTACGAGCAGTACTTC
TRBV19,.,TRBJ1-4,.,CASSGASDGKLFF,TGTGCCAGTAGTGGGGCCTCCGACGGAAAACTGTTTTTT
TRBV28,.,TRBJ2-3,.,CASSFADRNTDTQYF,TGTGCCAGCAGTTTTGCGGACAGAAATACAGATACGCAGTATTTT
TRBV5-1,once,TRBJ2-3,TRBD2,CASRPGLAGGLGTQYF,TGCGCCAGCAGGCCCGGACTAGCGGGCGGCTTAGGTACGCAGTATTTT
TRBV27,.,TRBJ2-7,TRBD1,CASSLLTPGQISYEQYF,TGTGCCAGCAGTTTACTAACGCCGGGACAGATATCCTACGAGCAGTACTTC
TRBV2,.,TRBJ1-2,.,CASRGLTGANYGYTF,TGTGCCAGCAGGGGTTTGACCGGGGCCAACTATGGCTACACCTTC
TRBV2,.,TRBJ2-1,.,CASSELVEEPYNEQFF,TGTGCCAGCAGTGAACTTGTGGAGGAGCCCTACAATGAGCAGTTCTTC
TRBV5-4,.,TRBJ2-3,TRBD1,CASSSRDRGTDTQYF,TGTGCCAGCAGCTCACGGGACAGGGGTACAGATACGCAGTATTTT
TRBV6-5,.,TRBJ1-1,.,CASTREWPEAFF,TGTGCCAGCACCCGGGAGTGGCCTGAAGCTTTCTTT